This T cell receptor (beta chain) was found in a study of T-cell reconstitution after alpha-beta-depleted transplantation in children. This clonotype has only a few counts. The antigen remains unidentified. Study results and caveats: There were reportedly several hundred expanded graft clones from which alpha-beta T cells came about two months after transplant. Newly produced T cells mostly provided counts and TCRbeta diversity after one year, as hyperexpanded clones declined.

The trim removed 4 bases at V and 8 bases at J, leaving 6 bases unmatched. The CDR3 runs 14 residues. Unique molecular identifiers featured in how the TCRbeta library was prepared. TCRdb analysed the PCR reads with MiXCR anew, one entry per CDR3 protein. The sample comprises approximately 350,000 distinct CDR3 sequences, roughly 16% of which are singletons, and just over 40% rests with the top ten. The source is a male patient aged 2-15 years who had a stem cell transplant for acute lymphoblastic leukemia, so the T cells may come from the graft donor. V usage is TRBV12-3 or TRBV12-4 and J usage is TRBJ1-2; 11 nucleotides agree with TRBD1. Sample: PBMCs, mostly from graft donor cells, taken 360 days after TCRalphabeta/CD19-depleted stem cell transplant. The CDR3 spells CASSSRDRGYGYTF. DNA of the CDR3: TGTGCCAGCAGTTCCCGGGACAGGGGGTACGGCTACACCTTC.